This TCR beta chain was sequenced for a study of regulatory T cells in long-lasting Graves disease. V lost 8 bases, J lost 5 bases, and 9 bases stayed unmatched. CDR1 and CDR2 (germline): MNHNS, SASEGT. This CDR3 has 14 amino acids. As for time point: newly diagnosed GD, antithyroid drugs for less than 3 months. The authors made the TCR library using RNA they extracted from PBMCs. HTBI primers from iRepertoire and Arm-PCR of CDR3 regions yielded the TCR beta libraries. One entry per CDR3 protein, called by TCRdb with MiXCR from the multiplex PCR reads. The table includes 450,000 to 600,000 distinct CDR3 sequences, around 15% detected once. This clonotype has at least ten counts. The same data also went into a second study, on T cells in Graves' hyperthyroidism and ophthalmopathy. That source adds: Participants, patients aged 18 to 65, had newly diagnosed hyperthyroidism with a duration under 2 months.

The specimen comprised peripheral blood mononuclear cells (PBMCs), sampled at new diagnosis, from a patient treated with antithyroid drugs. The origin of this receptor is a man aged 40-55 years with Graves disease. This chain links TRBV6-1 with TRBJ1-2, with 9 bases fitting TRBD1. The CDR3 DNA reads TGTGCCAGCCACCCGCTGGGACAGGGTTATGGCTACACCTTC. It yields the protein CASHPLGQGYGYTF.